Below, 19 T cell receptor beta chains from the same sample are listed, as sequenced in a study of shared clonotypes between healthy human individuals. Sequencing used immunoSEQ multiplex PCR; TCRdb keeps in-frame clones, though not all of them. Of roughly 400,000 clones listed, 90% to 97% are singletons. The sample comprised memory CD8+ T cells sorted from blood. Subset described: CD45RO+ cells pooled with CCR7-negative TemRA cells. Source of these receptors: a man aged 25-40 years in good health.

DNA of the CDR3: TGCGCCAGCAACCCCCTCGACCGGGGGACCCAGTACTTC. This sequence encodes CASNPLDRGTQYF. The rearrangement joins TRBV5-1 to TRBJ2-5, with D possibly being TRBD2 (5 bases). Germline assignment: CDR1 SGHRS and CDR2 YFSETQ. Between the trimmed V and J ends, which lost 6 bases and 7 bases, there was a span of 16 bases. The CDR3 totals 13 residues. Drawing the rest from reference TRBV5-1 and TRBJ2-5, the complete variable domain is KAGVTQTPRYLIKTRGQQVTLSCSPISGHRSVSWYQQTPGQGLQFLFEYFSETQRNKGNFPGRFSGRQFSNSRSEMNVSTLELGDSALYLCASNPLDRGTQYFGPGTRLLVL.

This chain connects TRBV5-1 to TRBJ2-5; D is uncertain. In germline, CDR1 is SGHRS, CDR2 YFSETQ. Between the trimmed V and J ends, which lost 1 base and 3 bases, there was a span of 13 bases. This CDR3 spans 15 amino acids. The chain's CDR3 is CASSLSTPAEETQYF. CDR3 nucleotide sequence: TGCGCCAGCAGCTTGTCGACCCCCGCCGAAGAGACCCAGTACTTC. The whole variable domain, filled in from reference TRBV5-1 and TRBJ2-5, reads KAGVTQTPRYLIKTRGQQVTLSCSPISGHRSVSWYQQTPGQGLQFLFEYFSETQRNKGNFPGRFSGRQFSNSRSEMNVSTLELGDSALYLCASSLSTPAEETQYFGPGTRLLVL.

The chain uses TRBV6-5 and TRBJ1-2, with D uncertain. Deletions cut 5 bases from V and 2 bases from J, with 6 bases between. The CDR3 loop spans 12 amino acids. CDR1 is MNHEY and CDR2 is SVGAGI in the germline V gene. The CDR3 DNA reads as TGTGCCAGCAGTCGGCAGAACTATGGCTACACCTTC. Translating gives CASSRQNYGYTF.

Remarks on this clone: Other DNA variants within this sample encode the same CDR3. V usage is TRBV9 and J usage is TRBJ2-7; 15 positions match TRBD2. Germline trimming cut 2 bases from V and 7 bases from J; bases unmatched to any gene: 1. This CDR3 spans 14 amino acids. Germline V lookup: CDR1 SGDLS, CDR2 YYNGEE. This CDR3 reads CASSVGLAGGEQYF. The CDR3 region has the DNA TGTGCCAGCAGCGTTGGACTAGCGGGAGGGGAGCAGTACTTC.

The rearrangement links TRBV6-4 to TRBJ2-1; 7 positions match TRBD2. CDR3 length equals 12 residues. The junction had 5 bases not matched to a gene; V was cut back by 11 bases and J by 4 bases. Germline V gene sequence: CDR1 MRHNA, CDR2 SNTAGT. CDR3 sequence (DNA): TGTGCCGGGAGGGCCGCGTACAATGAGCAGTTCTTC. Protein product: CAGRAAYNEQFF.

The J gene is TRBJ2-7, the V gene TRBV13, with TRBD2 matching 10 bases. V gave up 5 bases and J gave up 5 bases; unmatched junction bases: 15. The CDR3 is 17 amino acids. Germline V gene lookup returns CDR1 PRHDT and CDR2 FYEKMQ (reference sequence). DNA for the CDR3: TGTGCCAGCAGCCCAACACCGAGCGGGAGGGCCAGCCACGAGCAGTACTTC. Residues: CASSPTPSGRASHEQYF.

The gene calls are TRBV6-5 and TRBJ2-2; TRBD2 might be the D (6 bases). Germline assignment: CDR1 MNHEY and CDR2 SVGAGI. CDR3 length: 15 amino acids. V lost 6 bases and J lost 4, with 15 bases in between. The CDR3 sequence: CASSLFRGSTGELFF. CDR3 DNA: TGTGCCAGCAGCCTCTTTCGGGGGAGCACCGGGGAGCTGTTTTTT.

This clone was seen a single time. This rearrangement joins TRBV29-1 to TRBJ2-6; TRBD1 aligns across 9 bases. The V gene's germline CDR1 is SQVTM and CDR2 ANQGSEA. Trimming removed 2 bases from V and 3 bases from J; junction bases left unmatched: 5. The CDR3 totals 16 residues. The CDR3 nucleotides read TGCAGCGTTGAACACAGGGGGCGCGGTGGGGCCAACGTCCTGACTTTC. As protein: CSVEHRGRGGANVLTF.

The genes are TRBV15 and TRBJ2-1; TRBD2 matches at 11 bases. This CDR3 spans 14 amino acids. Germline V lookup: CDR1 LNHNV, CDR2 YYDKDF (reference sequence). V dropped 5 bases and J dropped 4; count of bases not matched to a gene: 1. The CDR3: CATSVAGGYNEQFF. CDR3 in DNA: TGTGCCACCAGCGTAGCGGGAGGGTACAATGAGCAGTTCTTC.

The J gene is TRBJ2-7, the V gene TRBV2; D unresolved. Germline assignment: CDR1 SNHLY and CDR2 FYNNEI. The V end lost 6 bases, the J end lost 5 bases, and 17 bases lay between the germline ends. The CDR3 runs 14 residues. CDR3 coding DNA: TGTGCCAGCAGGCCCGTTAGGAGTCCCAACGAGCAGTACTTC. This encodes CASRPVRSPNEQYF. Variable domain in full (rest from reference TRBV2 and TRBJ2-7): EPEVTQTPSHQVTQMGQEVILRCVPISNHLYFYWYRQILGQKVEFLVSFYNNEISEKSEIFDDQFSVERPDGSNFTLKIRSTKLEDSAMYFCASRPVRSPNEQYFGPGTRLTVT.

The V and J genes are TRBV7-9 and TRBJ2-7; D is undetermined. The germline V and J ends were trimmed by 5 bases and 2 bases, with 13 bases remaining between them. The CDR3 spans 14 residues. Germline CDR1 and CDR2: SEHNR and FQNEAQ (reference sequence). The CDR3 region is CASSQGSYPYEQYF. For the CDR3, the DNA is TGTGCCAGCAGCCAAGGATCATATCCCTACGAGCAGTACTTC.

This chain links TRBV5-1 with TRBJ1-4; no firm D call. The CDR3 covers 16 residues. The V gene's germline CDR1 is SGHRS and CDR2 YFSETQ. Trimming removed 0 bases from V and 1 base from J, with 10 bases in between. The CDR3 reads CASSLGRAGTNEKLFF. The CDR3 DNA follows: TGCGCCAGCAGCTTGGGGCGGGCAGGAACTAATGAAAAACTGTTTTTT.

V and J are TRBV29-1 and TRBJ2-7; D uncertain. The CDR3 runs 13 residues. V was pared by 4 bases and J by 2 bases, with 12 bases between. CDR1 and CDR2 from the germline V gene are SQVTM and ANQGSEA. The CDR3 is CSVAEQSTYEQYF. CDR3 nucleotides: TGCAGCGTTGCTGAGCAATCGACCTACGAGCAGTACTTC.

The V gene is TRBV28, the J gene TRBJ1-2; D is unclear. With 4 bases removed from V and 5 bases from J, the gap between germline ends came to 11 bases. The CDR3 totals 13 residues. Germline values: CDR1 MDHEN, CDR2 SYDVKM. CDR3 amino acids: CASSSPLGYGYTF. The CDR3 DNA reads as TGTGCCAGCAGTTCCCCTCTGGGGTATGGCTACACCTTC.

The chain uses TRBV6-5 and TRBJ1-3; D gene uncertain. The CDR3 has 13 amino acids. V was cut by 0 bases and J by 4 bases, with 4 bases left in between. Germline-derived CDR1 and CDR2 are MNHEY and SVGAGI. The CDR3 bases are TGTGCCAGCAGTTACTCAAAGGGAAACACCATATATTTT. Encoded protein: CASSYSKGNTIYF.

The chain recombines TRBV6-6 with TRBJ2-1, with 13 bases lining up with TRBD2. The CDR3 has 16 residues. V gave up 4 bases and J gave up 4 bases; unmatched junction bases: 4. CDR1 and CDR2 from the germline V gene are MNHNY and SVGAGI (reference sequence). The CDR3 sequence: CASSSRTSGRYNEQFF. The CDR3 DNA reads as TGTGCCAGCAGTTCACGGACTAGCGGGAGATACAATGAGCAGTTCTTC.

The rearrangement joins TRBV13 to TRBJ2-2, with 7 bases aligning to TRBD1. Trimming removed 5 bases from V and 4 bases from J; junction bases left unmatched: 10. The germline gives CDR1 PRHDT, CDR2 FYEKMQ (reference sequence). This CDR3 is 16 amino acids long. The CDR3 sequence is CASSQGGTAITGELFF. CDR3 nucleotides: TGTGCCAGCAGCCAGGGTGGGACAGCAATCACCGGGGAGCTGTTTTTT.

The V and J genes are TRBV5-5 and TRBJ1-3; D call uncertain. The CDR3 runs to 15 residues. The V end lost 3 bases, the J end lost 0 bases, and 10 bases lay between the germline ends. Per the germline V gene, CDR1 is SGHKS and CDR2 is YYEKEE (reference sequence). The CDR3 coding sequence is TGTGCCAGCAGCTGGCTTTTGGGCTCTGGAAACACCATATATTTT. Amino acid sequence: CASSWLLGSGNTIYF. Looking up the rest from reference TRBV5-5 and TRBJ1-3 gives the full variable domain: DAGVTQSPTHLIKTRGQQVTLRCSPISGHKSVSWYQQVLGQGPQFIFQYYEKEERGRGNFPDRFSARQFPNYSSELNVNALLLGDSALYLCASSWLLGSGNTIYFGEGSWLTVV.

This clone has just one count. The rearrangement links TRBV9 to TRBJ2-1, with a possible D match to TRBD2 (6 bases). V lost 0 bases to trimming and J lost 9 bases, with 25 bases between them. Germline V gene sequence: CDR1 SGDLS, CDR2 YYNGEE. The CDR3 covers 18 residues. CDR3 DNA: TGTGCCAGCAGCGTAGTGGTTGTTCCTAGTAGTAACGGGGGTGAGCAGTTCTTC. It yields the protein CASSVVVVPSSNGGEQFF.